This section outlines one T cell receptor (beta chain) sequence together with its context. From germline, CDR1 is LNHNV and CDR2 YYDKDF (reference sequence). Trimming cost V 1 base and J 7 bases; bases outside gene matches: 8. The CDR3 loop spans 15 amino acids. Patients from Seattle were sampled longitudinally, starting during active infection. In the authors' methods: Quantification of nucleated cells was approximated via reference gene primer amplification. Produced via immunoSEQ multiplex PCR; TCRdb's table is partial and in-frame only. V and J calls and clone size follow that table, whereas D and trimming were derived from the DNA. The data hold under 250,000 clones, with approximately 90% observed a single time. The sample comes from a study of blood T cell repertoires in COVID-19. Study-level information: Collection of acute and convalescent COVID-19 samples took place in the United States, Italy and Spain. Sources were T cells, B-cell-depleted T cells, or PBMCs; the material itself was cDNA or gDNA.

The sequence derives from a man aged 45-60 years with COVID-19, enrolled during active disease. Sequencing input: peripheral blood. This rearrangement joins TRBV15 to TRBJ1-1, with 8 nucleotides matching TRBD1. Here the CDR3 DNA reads TGTGCCACCAGCAGAGGGGCAGGGGGCGTTGGTGAAGCTTTCTTT. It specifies CATSRGAGGVGEAFF.